The rows below give T cell receptor beta chains drawn from one sample of a study of blood T cell repertoires in COVID-19. Produced via immunoSEQ multiplex PCR; TCRdb's table is partial and in-frame only. This table has tens of thousands of clones, around 87% appearing once. Input material: peripheral blood. These receptors were obtained from a woman older than 75 with COVID-19, enrolled during active disease. Each CDR3 is given with its conserved first and last residue.

TRBV6-4	TRBJ2-7	CASSRDSNYEQYF
TRBV7-2	TRBJ2-5	CASSSRARGVKETQYF
TRBV9	TRBJ1-1	CASSAQRGSSTEAFF
TRBV2	TRBJ2-1	CASTRTGENEQFF
TRBV5-1	TRBJ1-2	CASSLGTGDGYTF
TRBV4-2	TRBJ1-1	CASSQVSGGGDTEAFF
TRBV10-3	TRBJ1-2	CAISEEGGRGNYGYTF
TRBV5-1	TRBJ2-1	CASSLAVSGDEQFF
TRBV6-5	TRBJ1-4	CASSPRDSNEKLFF
TRBV6-5	TRBJ2-7	CASSYWGQGDGEQYF
TRBV11-2	TRBJ2-6	CASSYTGSGANVLTF
TRBV10-3	TRBJ1-1	CATRKGGENTEAFF
TRBV11-2	TRBJ2-1	CATQLGMLRDSNNEQFF
TRBV10-3	TRBJ2-7	CAISRDKTYEQYF
TRBV5-1	TRBJ1-1	CASSPDRGNTEAFF
TRBV6-5	TRBJ1-1	CASSFRDRGLGTEAFF
TRBV29-1	TRBJ2-3	CSVGTGRADTQYF
TRBV28	TRBJ1-6	CASSLDRGGGSPLHF
TRBV3-1/TRBV3-2	TRBJ1-6	CASRGQGNSPLHF
TRBV11-2	TRBJ2-1	CASSPSGASSYNEQFF
TRBV5-5	TRBJ2-7	CASSLYTGREQYF
TRBV19	TRBJ2-2	CASSIAGVNTGELFF
TRBV19	TRBJ1-2	CASSIIGDRDVYGYTF
TRBV19	TRBJ1-2	CASSTPQGIYGYTF